The 4 T cell receptor beta chains presented below share a single source sample, sequenced in a study of blood T cell repertoires in COVID-19. Clones were read by immunoSEQ multiplex PCR, and TCRdb kept only the in-frame ones, dropping some. This table holds about 59,000 clones, about 85% found once. Sequenced material: peripheral blood. The receptor source for this set is a woman older than 75 with acute or convalescent COVID-19.

This clone was recorded once. The chain employs TRBV18 and TRBJ2-2, with D possibly TRBD1 on 6 matching bases. Deletions cut 2 bases from V and 4 bases from J, with 11 bases between. Per the germline V gene, CDR1 is KGHSH and CDR2 is LQKENI. The CDR3 consists of 15 residues. The CDR3 loop is CASSPERGGTGELFF. CDR3 DNA: TGTGCCAGCTCACCAGAGCGAGGGGGCACCGGGGAGCTGTTTTTT. Drawing the rest from reference TRBV18 and TRBJ2-2, the complete variable domain is NAGVMQNPRHLVRRRGQEARLRCSPMKGHSHVYWYRQLPEEGLKFMVYLQKENIIDESGMPKERFSAEFPKEGPSILRIQQVVRGDSAAYFCASSPERGGTGELFFGEGSRLTVL.

This chain links TRBV21-1 with TRBJ2-1; TRBD2 is the table's D call and was not checked against the DNA. TRBV21-1 is assigned pseudogene status. The CDR3 is 17 residues long. CDR3 amino acids: CASTRLAGELSYNEQFF. The CDR3 coding sequence is TGTGCCAGCACGCGACTAGCGGGAGAATTGTCCTACAATGAGCAGTTCTTC.

The rearrangement joins TRBV9 to TRBJ2-6; weak D call: TRBD2 (6 bases). The germline V gene encodes CDR1 SGDLS and CDR2 YYNGEE. The CDR3 totals 17 residues. V lost 0 bases and J 0 bases, leaving 10 bases between the germline ends. Here the CDR3 DNA reads TGTGCCAGCAGCGTAGAGACCGGGAGCTCTGGGGCCAACGTCCTGACTTTC. The encoded protein is CASSVETGSSGANVLTF.

This chain connects TRBV21-1 to TRBJ2-3; the tabulated D call, TRBD2, remains unverified against the DNA. TRBV21-1 is a pseudogene segment. The CDR3 is 15 residues long. DNA of the CDR3: TGTGCCAGCAGCACCGGGATAGCGCCCCCCGTGAACCCCACATTT. The encoded protein is CASSTGIAPPVNPTF.